These T cell receptor beta chains were read from a single sample in a study of control samples from healthy donors and cancer patients. Profiled with immunoSEQ multiplex PCR; TCRdb holds only in-frame clones, not every one. The sample has fewer than 200,000 clones; about 90% are singletons. The sequencing sample was made of blood. Receptors originate from a woman in her 50s in good health. The CDR3 runs from the conserved cysteine through the conserved F or W.

>TRBV19|TRBJ2-3
CASSLQGLAGAPRTDTQYF
>TRBV7-2|TRBJ2-7
CATSATGWAEQYF
>TRBV3-1/TRBV3-2|TRBJ1-2
CASTIEGRRGYTF
>TRBV9|TRBJ1-2
CASSVLGTDYGYTF
>TRBV7-2|TRBJ1-2
CASSLTGSLYGYTF
>TRBV4-1|TRBJ2-3
CASSQDPGWTQYF
>TRBV5-5|TRBJ2-1
CASSSGQGTGNEQFF
>TRBV5-1|TRBJ1-2
CASRLGRNRVGYTF
>TRBV6-5|TRBJ1-1
CASTMDSVNTEAFF
>TRBV13|TRBJ2-7
CASSLRSGNYEQYF
>TRBV4-3|TRBJ1-4
CASSQDPQGASKLFF
>TRBV3-1/TRBV3-2|TRBJ1-3
CASSPTGSANTIYF
>TRBV3-1/TRBV3-2|TRBJ2-7
CASSPAGTYEQYF
>TRBV5-4|TRBJ2-3
CASSDGTDTQYF
>TRBV12-3/TRBV12-4|TRBJ2-5
CASSRNQETQYF
>TRBV4-1|TRBJ1-6
CASSQAQDRTDASPLHF
>TRBV4-1|TRBJ2-1
CASSLSFTGTSGGQSSYNEQFF
>TRBV24-1|TRBJ2-3
CATASPDRGLDTQYF
>TRBV5-1|TRBJ2-1
CASSLRLASYNEQFF
>TRBV24-1|TRBJ2-1
CATSGAYNEQFF
>TRBV28|TRBJ1-6
CASKEQGAYNSPLHF
>TRBV4-3|TRBJ2-3
CASSQSAGGSSTDTQYF
>TRBV12-3/TRBV12-4|TRBJ2-3
CASSLTGSDTQYF
>TRBV13|TRBJ2-7
CASSPPSGGGGKQYF
>TRBV19|TRBJ1-1
CASSRTEAFF
>TRBV28|TRBJ1-2
CASRDGRTYGYTF
>TRBV5-5|TRBJ1-1
CASSFDVYTLTAFF
>TRBV28|TRBJ1-4
CASRPLQGAREKLFF
>TRBV6-6|TRBJ1-2
CASSRQWASSTFGYTF
>TRBV6-5|TRBJ2-1
CASSTGLNHYNEQFF
>TRBV4-3|TRBJ1-3
CASSQDAGGPGNTIYF
>TRBV11-2|TRBJ2-3
CASSLEGTAGTQYF
>TRBV30|TRBJ1-5
CAWSVLQGPHQPQHF
>TRBV6-5|TRBJ1-1
CASKNGHLNTEAFF
>TRBV6-6|TRBJ2-1
CASSPGLASYNEQFF
>TRBV28|TRBJ1-2
CASSSLGYTF
>TRBV10-3|TRBJ1-1
CAISPLPGGQNTEAFF
>TRBV19|TRBJ1-1
CASSSTGNTEAFF
>TRBV28|TRBJ2-1
CASNLRQGGEQFF
>TRBV19|TRBJ1-2
CASRTQANYGYTF
>TRBV6-5|TRBJ1-2
CASSYSTGSGIGYTF
>TRBV28|TRBJ1-2
CAIATPGRGDVGYGYTF
>TRBV6-4|TRBJ1-1
CASSARQNTEAFF
>TRBV4-3|TRBJ2-2
CASSQGGTGGRTGELFF
>TRBV6-5|TRBJ1-4
CASSYGDRQNEKLFF